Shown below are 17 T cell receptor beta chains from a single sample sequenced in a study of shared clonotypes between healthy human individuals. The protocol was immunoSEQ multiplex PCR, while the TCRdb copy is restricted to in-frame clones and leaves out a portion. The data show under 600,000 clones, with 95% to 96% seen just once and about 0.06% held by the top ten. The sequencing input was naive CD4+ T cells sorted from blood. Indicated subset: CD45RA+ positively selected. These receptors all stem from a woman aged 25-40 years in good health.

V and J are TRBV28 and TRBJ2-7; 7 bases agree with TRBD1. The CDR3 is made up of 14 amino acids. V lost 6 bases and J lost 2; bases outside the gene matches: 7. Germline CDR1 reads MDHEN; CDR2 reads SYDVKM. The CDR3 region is CASSSNRGAYEQYF. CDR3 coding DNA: TGTGCCAGCAGCTCCAACAGGGGCGCCTACGAGCAGTACTTC. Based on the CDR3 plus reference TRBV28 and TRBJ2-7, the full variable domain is DVKVTQSSRYLVKRTGEKVFLECVQDMDHENMFWYRQDPGLGLRLIYFSYDVKMKEKGDIPEGYSVSREKKERFSLILESASTNQTSMYLCASSSNRGAYEQYFGPGTRLTVT.

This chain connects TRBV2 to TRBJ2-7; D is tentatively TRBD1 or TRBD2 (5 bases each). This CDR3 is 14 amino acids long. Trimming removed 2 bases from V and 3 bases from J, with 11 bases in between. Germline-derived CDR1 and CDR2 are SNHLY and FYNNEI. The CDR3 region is CASSEYGTDYEQYF. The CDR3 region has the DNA TGTGCCAGCAGTGAATACGGGACCGACTACGAGCAGTACTTC. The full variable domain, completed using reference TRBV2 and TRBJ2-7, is EPEVTQTPSHQVTQMGQEVILRCVPISNHLYFYWYRQILGQKVEFLVSFYNNEISEKSEIFDDQFSVERPDGSNFTLKIRSTKLEDSAMYFCASSEYGTDYEQYFGPGTRLTVT.

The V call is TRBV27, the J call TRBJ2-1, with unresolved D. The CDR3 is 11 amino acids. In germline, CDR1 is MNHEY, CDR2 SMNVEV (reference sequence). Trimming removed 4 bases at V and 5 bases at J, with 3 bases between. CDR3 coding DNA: TGTGCCAGCAGTTGGGACAATGAGCAGTTCTTC. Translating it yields CASSWDNEQFF.

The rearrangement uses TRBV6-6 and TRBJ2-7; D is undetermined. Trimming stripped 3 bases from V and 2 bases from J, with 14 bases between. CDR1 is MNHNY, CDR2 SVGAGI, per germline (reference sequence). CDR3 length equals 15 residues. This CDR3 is CASSYSTLDAYEQYF. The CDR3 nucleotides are TGTGCCAGCAGTTATTCGACCCTTGACGCCTACGAGCAGTACTTC.

The CDR3 DNA reads TGCGCCAGCAGCTTGTCCACCAATCAGCCCCAGCATTTT. Its translation: CASSLSTNQPQHF. The chain has TRBV5-1 and TRBJ1-5, with unresolved D. CDR1 is SGHRS and CDR2 is YFSETQ in the germline V gene. Deletions cut 1 base from V and 3 bases from J, with 5 bases between. There are 13 residues in the CDR3.

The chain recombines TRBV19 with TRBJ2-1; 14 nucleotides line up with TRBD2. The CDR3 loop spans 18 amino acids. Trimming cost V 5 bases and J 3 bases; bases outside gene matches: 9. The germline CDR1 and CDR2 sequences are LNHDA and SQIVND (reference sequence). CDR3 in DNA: TGTGCCAGTAGTTACGGGACTAGCGGGAGTTACGTCTACAATGAGCAGTTCTTC. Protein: CASSYGTSGSYVYNEQFF.

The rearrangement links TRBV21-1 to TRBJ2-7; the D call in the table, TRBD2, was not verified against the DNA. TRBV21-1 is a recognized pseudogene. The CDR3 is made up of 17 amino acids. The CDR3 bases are TGTGCCAGCAGCAAGGGAGAGGGGAGGGGGACTCTCTACGAGCAGTACTTC. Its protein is CASSKGEGRGTLYEQYF.

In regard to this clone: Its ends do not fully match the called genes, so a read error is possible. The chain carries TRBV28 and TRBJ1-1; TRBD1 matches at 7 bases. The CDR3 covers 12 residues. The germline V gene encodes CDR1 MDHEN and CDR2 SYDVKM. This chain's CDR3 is CTSSLGTATAFF. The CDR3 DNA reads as TGTACCAGCAGTTTGGGGACAGCTACGGCTTTCTTT.

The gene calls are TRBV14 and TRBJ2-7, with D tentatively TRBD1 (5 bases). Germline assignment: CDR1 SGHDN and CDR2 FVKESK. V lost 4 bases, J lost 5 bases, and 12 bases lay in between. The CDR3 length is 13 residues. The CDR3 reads CASSLPGHHEQYF. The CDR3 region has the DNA TGTGCCAGCAGCCTGCCCGGACACCACGAGCAGTACTTC.

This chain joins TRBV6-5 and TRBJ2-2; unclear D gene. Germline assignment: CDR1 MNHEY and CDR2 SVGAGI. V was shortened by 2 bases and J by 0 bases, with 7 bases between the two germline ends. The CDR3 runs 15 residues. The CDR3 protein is CASSYDTTNTGELFF. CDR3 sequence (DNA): TGTGCCAGCAGTTACGATACTACGAACACCGGGGAGCTGTTTTTT.

The CDR3 DNA reads as TGCAGCGTTGCTATAACAGAGACCTACGAGCAGTACTTC. Its protein product is CSVAITETYEQYF. This chain links TRBV29-1 with TRBJ2-7; D is undetermined. V was trimmed by 4 bases and J by 2 bases, leaving 12 bases between them. The length of the CDR3 is 13 residues. Per germline, CDR1 SQVTM and CDR2 ANQGSEA.

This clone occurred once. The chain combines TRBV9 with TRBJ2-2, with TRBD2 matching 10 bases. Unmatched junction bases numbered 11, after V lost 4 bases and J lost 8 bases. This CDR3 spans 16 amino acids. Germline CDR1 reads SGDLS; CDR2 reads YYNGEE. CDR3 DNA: TGTGCCAGCAGCCCCAGACTAGCGGGCGCATTGGGGGAGCTGTTTTTT. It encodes CASSPRLAGALGELFF.

Here the CDR3 DNA reads TGTGCCAGCAGCCCCGACAGGGGGAGGAATCAGCCCCAGCATTTT. Its protein is CASSPDRGRNQPQHF. V is TRBV6-1 and J is TRBJ1-5; 9 bases map to TRBD1. Unmatched junction bases numbered 7, after V lost 6 bases and J lost 4 bases. The CDR3 is 15 residues long. Germline V gene lookup returns CDR1 MNHNS and CDR2 SASEGT.

The CDR3 loop reads CASSEAGSSNTEAFF. As DNA, the CDR3 is TGTGCCAGCAGTGAGGCCGGCTCCTCGAACACTGAAGCTTTCTTT. This chain uses TRBV6-1 with TRBJ1-1; D gene uncertain. This CDR3 contains 15 residues. CDR1 is MNHNS, CDR2 SASEGT, per germline. Trimming pared 3 bases from V and 1 base from J, leaving 12 bases between.

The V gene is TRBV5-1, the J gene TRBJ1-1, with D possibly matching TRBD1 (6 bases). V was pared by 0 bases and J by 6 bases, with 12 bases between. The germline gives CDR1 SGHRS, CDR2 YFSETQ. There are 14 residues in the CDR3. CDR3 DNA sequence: TGCGCCAGCAGCTTGGAAGGGGGAGCATCTGAAGCTTTCTTT. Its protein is CASSLEGGASEAFF.

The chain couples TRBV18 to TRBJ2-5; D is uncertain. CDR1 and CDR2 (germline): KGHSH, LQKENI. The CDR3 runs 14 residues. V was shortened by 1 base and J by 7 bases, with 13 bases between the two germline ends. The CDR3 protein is CASSPRSDTLTQYF. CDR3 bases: TGTGCCAGCTCACCACGGTCCGACACGTTGACCCAGTACTTC.

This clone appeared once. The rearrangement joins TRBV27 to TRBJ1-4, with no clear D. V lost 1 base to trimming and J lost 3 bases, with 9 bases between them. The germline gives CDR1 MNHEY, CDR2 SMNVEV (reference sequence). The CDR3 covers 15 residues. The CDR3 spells CASSLFPGANEKLFF. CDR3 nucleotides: TGTGCCAGCAGTTTATTCCCTGGTGCTAATGAAAAACTGTTTTTT. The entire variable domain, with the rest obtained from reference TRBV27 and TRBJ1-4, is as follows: EAQVTQNPRYLITVTGKKLTVTCSQNMNHEYMSWYRQDPGLGLRQIYYSMNVEVTDKGDVPEGYKVSRKEKRNFPLILESPSPNQTSLYFCASSLFPGANEKLFFGSGTQLSVL.